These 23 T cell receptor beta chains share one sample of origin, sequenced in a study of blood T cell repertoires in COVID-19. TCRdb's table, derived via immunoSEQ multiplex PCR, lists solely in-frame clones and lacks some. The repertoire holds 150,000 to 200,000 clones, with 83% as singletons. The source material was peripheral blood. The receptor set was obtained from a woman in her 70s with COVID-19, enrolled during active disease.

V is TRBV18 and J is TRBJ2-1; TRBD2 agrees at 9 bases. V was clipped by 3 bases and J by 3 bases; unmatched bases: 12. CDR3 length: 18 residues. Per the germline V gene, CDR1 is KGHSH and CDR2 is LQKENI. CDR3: CASSPLAPTSGNYNEQFF. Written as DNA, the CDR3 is TGTGCCAGCTCACCTCTTGCCCCGACTAGCGGAAACTACAATGAGCAGTTCTTC.

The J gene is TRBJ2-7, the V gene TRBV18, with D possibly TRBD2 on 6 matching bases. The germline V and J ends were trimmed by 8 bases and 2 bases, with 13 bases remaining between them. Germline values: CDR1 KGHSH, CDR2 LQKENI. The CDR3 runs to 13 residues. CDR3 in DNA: TGTGCCAGCCAAGGGACTCAAGCCTACGAGCAGTACTTC. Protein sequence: CASQGTQAYEQYF.

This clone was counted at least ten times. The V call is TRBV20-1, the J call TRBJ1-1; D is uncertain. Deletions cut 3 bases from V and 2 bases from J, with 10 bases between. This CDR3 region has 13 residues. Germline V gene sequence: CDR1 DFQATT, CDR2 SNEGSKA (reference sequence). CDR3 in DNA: TGCAGTGCTAGTTTCCTGGCTAACACTGAAGCTTTCTTT. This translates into CSASFLANTEAFF.

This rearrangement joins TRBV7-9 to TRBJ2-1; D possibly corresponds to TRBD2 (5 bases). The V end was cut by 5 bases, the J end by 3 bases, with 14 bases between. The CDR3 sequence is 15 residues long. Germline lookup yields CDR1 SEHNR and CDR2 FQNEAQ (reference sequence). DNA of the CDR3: TGTGCCAGCAGCCCCCGGGAAACTTACTACAATGAGCAGTTCTTC. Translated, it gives CASSPRETYYNEQFF. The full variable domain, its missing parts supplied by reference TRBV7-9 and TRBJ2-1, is DTGVSQNPRHKITKRGQNVTFRCDPISEHNRLYWYRQTLGQGPEFLTYFQNEAQLEKSRLLSDRFSAERPKGSFSTLEIQRTEQGDSAMYLCASSPRETYYNEQFFGPGTRLTVL.

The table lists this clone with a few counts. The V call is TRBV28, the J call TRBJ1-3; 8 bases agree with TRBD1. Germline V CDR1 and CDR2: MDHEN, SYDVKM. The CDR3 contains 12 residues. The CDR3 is CASQGAGNTIYF. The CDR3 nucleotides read TGTGCGTCACAGGGGGCTGGAAACACCATATATTTT. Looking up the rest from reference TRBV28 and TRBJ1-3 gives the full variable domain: DVKVTQSSRYLVKRTGEKVFLECVQDMDHENMFWYRQDPGLGLRLIYFSYDVKMKEKGDIPEGYSVSREKKERFSLILESASTNQTSMYLCASQGAGNTIYFGEGSWLTVV.

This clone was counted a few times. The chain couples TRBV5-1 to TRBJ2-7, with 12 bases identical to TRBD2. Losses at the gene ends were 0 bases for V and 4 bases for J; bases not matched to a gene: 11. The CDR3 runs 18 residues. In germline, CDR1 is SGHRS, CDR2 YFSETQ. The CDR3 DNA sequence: TGCGCCAGCAGCTTGGCTGACAGAACCGGGACTAGCGGGTACGAGCAGTACTTC. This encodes CASSLADRTGTSGYEQYF.

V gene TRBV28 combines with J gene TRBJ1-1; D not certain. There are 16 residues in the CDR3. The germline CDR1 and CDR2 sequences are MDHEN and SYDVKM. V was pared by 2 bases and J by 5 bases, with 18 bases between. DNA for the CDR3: TGTGCCAGCAGTTTACTGAGGGTACGGGATAGGACTGAAGCTTTCTTT. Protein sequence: CASSLLRVRDRTEAFF.

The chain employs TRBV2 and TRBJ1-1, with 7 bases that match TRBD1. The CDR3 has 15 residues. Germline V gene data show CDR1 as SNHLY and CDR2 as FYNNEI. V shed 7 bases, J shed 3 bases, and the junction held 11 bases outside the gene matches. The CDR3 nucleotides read TGTGCCAGCACCACGCAGGGGGGTGGCTACACTGAAGCTTTCTTT. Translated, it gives CASTTQGGGYTEAFF.

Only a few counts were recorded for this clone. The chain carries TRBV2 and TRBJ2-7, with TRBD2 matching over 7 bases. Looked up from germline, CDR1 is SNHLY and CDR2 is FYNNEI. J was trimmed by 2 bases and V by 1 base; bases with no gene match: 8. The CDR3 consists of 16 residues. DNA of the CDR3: TGTGCCAGCAGTGAAGATATACTAGCGTCGGCCTACGAGCAGTACTTC. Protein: CASSEDILASAYEQYF.

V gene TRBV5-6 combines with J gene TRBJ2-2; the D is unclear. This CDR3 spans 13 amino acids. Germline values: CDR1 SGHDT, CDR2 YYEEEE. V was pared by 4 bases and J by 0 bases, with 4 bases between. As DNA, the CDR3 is TGTGCCAGCAGCCCAGCGAACACCGGGGAGCTGTTTTTT. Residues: CASSPANTGELFF.

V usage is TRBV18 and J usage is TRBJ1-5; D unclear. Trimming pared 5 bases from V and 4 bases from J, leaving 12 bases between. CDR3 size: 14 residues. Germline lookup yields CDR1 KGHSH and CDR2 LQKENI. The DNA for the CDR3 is TGTGCCAGCTCATACGATGTAGAAAATCAGCCCCAGCATTTT. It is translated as CASSYDVENQPQHF. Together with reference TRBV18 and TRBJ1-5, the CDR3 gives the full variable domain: NAGVMQNPRHLVRRRGQEARLRCSPMKGHSHVYWYRQLPEEGLKFMVYLQKENIIDESGMPKERFSAEFPKEGPSILRIQQVVRGDSAAYFCASSYDVENQPQHFGDGTRLSIL.

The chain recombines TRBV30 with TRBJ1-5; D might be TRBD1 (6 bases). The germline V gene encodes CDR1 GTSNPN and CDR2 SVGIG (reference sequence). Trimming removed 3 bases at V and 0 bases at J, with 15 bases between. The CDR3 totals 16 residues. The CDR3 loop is CAWRGAGVNSNQPQHF. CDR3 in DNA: TGTGCCTGGAGGGGGGCGGGGGTCAATAGCAATCAGCCCCAGCATTTT.

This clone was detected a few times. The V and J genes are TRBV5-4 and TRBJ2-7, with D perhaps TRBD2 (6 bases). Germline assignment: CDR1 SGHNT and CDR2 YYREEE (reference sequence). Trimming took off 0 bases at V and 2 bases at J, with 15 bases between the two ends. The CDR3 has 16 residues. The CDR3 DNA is TGTGCCAGCAGCTTGGGCCCGGGACTTCAGACCTACGAGCAGTACTTC. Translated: CASSLGPGLQTYEQYF.

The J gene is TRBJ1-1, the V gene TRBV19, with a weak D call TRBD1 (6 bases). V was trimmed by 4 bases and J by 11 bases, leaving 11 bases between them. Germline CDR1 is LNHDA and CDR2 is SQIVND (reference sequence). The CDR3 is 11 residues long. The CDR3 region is CASSTRTDAFF. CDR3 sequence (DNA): TGTGCCAGTAGTACGAGGACAGACGCTTTCTTT.

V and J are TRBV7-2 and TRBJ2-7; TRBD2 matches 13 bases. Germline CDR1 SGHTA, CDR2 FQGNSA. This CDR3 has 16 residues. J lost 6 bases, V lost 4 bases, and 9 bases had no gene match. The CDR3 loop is CASSSLRLAGGSEQYF. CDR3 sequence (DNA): TGTGCCAGCAGCTCCCTCAGACTAGCGGGAGGCTCCGAGCAGTACTTC. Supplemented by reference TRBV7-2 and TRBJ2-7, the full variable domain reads GAGVSQSPSNKVTEKGKDVELRCDPISGHTALYWYRQSLGQGLEFLIYFQGNSAPDKSGLPSDRFSAERTGGSVSTLTIQRTQQEDSAVYLCASSSLRLAGGSEQYFGPGTRLTVT.

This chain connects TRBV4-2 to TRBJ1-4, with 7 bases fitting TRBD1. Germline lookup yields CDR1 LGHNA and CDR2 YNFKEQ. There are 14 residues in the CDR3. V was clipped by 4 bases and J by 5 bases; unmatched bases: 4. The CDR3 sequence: CASSPGTANEKLFF. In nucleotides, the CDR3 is TGTGCCAGCAGCCCCGGGACAGCGAATGAAAAACTGTTTTTT.

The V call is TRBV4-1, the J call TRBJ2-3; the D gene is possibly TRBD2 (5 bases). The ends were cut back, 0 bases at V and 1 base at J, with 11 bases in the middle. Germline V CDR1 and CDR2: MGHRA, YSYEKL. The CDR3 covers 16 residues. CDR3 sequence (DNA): TGCGCCAGCAGCCAAGATTCCGGCGGGCGCACAGATACGCAGTATTTT. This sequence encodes CASSQDSGGRTDTQYF.

CDR3 amino acids: CASNSRPGLAEQFF. The CDR3, as DNA: TGTGCCAGTAACTCCCGCCCGGGGTTGGCTGAGCAGTTCTTC. This rearrangement joins TRBV19 to TRBJ2-1, with D tentatively TRBD2 (5 bases). Germline V lookup: CDR1 LNHDA, CDR2 SQIVND (reference sequence). The V and J ends lost 7 bases and 9 bases respectively, with 19 bases between them. CDR3 length: 14 residues.

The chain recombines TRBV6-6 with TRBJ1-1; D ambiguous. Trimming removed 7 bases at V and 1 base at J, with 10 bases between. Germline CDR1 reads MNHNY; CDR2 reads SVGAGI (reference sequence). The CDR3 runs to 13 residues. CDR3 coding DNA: TGTGCCAGCAACATAGCCAGGAACACTGAAGCTTTCTTT. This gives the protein CASNIARNTEAFF.

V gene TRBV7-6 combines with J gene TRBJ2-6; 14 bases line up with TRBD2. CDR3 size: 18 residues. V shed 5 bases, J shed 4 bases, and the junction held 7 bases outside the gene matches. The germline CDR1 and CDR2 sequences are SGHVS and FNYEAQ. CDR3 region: CASSAGLAGDPGANVLTF. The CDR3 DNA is TGTGCCAGCAGCGCGGGACTAGCGGGAGATCCCGGGGCCAACGTCCTGACTTTC.

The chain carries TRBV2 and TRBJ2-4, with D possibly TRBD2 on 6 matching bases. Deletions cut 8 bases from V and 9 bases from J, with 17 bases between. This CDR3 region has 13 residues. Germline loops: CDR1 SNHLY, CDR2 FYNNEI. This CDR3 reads CASYGTSLGIQYF. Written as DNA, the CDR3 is TGTGCCAGCTATGGGACTTCCCTGGGCATTCAGTACTTC.

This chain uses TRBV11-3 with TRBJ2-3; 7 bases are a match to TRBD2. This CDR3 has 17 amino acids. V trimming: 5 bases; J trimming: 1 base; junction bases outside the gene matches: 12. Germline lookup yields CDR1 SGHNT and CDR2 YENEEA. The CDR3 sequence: CASSKRASGLGTDTQYF. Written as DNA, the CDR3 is TGTGCCAGCAGCAAGCGGGCTAGCGGTCTGGGCACAGATACGCAGTATTTT.

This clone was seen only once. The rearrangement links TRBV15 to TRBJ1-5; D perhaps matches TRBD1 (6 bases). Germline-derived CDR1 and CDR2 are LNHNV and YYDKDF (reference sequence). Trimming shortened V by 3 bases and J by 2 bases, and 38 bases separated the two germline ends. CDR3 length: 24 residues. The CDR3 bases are TGTGCCACCAGCAGTCTTTGGCAACCGGGACACAACGTAGCCACAACGGCTGGCAATCAGCCCCAGCATTTT. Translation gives CATSSLWQPGHNVATTAGNQPQHF.